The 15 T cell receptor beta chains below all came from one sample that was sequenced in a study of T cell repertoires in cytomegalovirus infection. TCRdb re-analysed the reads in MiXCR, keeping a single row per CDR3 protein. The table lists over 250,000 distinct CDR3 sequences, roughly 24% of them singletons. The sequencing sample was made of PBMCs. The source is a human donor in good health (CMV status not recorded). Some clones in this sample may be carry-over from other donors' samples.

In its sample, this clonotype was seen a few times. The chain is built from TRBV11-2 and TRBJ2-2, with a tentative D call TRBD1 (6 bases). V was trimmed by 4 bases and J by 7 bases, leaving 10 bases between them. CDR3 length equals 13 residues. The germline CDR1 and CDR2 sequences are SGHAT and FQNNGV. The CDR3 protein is CASSSGEDGELFF. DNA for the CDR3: TGTGCCAGCAGCTCAGGGGAAGACGGGGAGCTGTTTTTT.

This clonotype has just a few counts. CDR3 residues: CASSPGTALYEQYF. In nucleotides, the CDR3 is TGTGCCAGTAGTCCAGGGACAGCCCTCTACGAGCAGTACTTC. The V gene is TRBV19, the J gene TRBJ2-7, with 7 bases matching TRBD1. CDR3 length: 14 amino acids. From germline, CDR1 is LNHDA and CDR2 SQIVND (reference sequence). V trimming: 5 bases; J trimming: 3 bases; junction bases outside the gene matches: 7.

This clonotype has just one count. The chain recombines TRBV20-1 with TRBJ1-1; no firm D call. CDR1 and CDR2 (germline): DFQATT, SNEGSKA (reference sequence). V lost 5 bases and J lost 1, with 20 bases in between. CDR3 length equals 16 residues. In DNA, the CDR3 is TGCAGTGCTGGACGCACGCTCGGACTGGGGAACACTGAAGCTTTCTTT. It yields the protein CSAGRTLGLGNTEAFF.

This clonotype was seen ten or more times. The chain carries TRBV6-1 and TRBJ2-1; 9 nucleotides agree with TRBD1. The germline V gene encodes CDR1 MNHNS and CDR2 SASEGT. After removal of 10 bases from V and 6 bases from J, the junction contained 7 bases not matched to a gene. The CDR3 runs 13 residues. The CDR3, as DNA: TGTGCCATAGGACAGGGGAAACCCAATGAGCAGTTCTTC. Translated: CAIGQGKPNEQFF.

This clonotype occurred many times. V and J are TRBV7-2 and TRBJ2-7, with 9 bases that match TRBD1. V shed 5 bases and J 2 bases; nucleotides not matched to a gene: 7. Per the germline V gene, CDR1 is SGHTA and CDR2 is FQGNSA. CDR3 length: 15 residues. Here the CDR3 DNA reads TGTGCCAGCAGCCCAGACCGGGACAGGGCCTACGAGCAGTACTTC. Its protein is CASSPDRDRAYEQYF.

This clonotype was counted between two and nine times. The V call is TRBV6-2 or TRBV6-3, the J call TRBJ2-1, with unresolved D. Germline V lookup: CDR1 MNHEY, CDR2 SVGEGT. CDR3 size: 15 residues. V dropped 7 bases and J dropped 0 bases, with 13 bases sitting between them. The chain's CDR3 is CASTPYTSSYNEQFF. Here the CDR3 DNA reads TGTGCCAGCACCCCATATACGAGCTCCTACAATGAGCAGTTCTTC.

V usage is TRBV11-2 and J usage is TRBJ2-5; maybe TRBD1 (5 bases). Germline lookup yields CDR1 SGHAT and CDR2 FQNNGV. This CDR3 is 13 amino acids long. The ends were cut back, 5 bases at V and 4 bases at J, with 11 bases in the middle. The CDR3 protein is CASSVAGSETQYF. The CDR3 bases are TGTGCCAGCAGCGTAGCAGGGTCAGAGACCCAGTACTTC.

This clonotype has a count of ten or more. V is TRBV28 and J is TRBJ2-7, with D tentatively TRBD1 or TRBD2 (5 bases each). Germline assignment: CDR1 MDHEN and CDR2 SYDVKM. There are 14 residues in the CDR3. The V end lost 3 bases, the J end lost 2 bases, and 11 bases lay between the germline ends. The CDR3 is CASSLGRRAYEQYF. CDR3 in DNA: TGTGCCAGCAGTTTGGGACGGCGGGCCTACGAGCAGTACTTC.

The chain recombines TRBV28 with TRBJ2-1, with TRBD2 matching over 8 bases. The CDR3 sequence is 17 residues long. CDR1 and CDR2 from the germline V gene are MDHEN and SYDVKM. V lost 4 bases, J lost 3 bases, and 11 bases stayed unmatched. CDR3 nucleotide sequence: TGTGCCAGCAGTTACGGAAGGACGAGCGGGAGCTACAATGAGCAGTTCTTC. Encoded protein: CASSYGRTSGSYNEQFF. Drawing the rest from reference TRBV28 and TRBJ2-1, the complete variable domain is DVKVTQSSRYLVKRTGEKVFLECVQDMDHENMFWYRQDPGLGLRLIYFSYDVKMKEKGDIPEGYSVSREKKERFSLILESASTNQTSMYLCASSYGRTSGSYNEQFFGPGTRLTVL.

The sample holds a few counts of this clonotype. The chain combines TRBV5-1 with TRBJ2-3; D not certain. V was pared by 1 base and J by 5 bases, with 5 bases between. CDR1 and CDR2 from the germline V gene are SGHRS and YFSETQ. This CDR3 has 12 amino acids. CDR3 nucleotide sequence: TGCGCCAGCAGCTTGTATCAAGATACGCAGTATTTT. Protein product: CASSLYQDTQYF. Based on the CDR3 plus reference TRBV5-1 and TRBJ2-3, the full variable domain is KAGVTQTPRYLIKTRGQQVTLSCSPISGHRSVSWYQQTPGQGLQFLFEYFSETQRNKGNFPGRFSGRQFSNSRSEMNVSTLELGDSALYLCASSLYQDTQYFGPGTRLTVL.

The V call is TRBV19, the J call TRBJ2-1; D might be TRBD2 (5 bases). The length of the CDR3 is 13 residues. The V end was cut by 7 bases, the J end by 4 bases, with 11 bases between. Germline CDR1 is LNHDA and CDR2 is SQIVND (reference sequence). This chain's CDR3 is CASTMGEYNEQFF. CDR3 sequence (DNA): TGTGCCAGTACCATGGGAGAGTACAATGAGCAGTTCTTC.

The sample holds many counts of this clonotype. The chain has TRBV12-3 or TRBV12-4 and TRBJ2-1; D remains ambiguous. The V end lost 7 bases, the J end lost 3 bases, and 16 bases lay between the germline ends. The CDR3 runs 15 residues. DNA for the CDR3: TGTGCCAGCACTCCCGGGCCGTCTTACTACAATGAGCAGTTCTTC. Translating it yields CASTPGPSYYNEQFF.

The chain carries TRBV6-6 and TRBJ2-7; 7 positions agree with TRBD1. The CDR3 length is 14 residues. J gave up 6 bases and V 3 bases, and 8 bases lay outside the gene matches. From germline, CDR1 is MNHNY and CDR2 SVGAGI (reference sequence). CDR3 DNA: TGTGCCAGCAGTTATGCGCAGGGGGTTCCCGAGCAGTACTTC. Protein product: CASSYAQGVPEQYF.

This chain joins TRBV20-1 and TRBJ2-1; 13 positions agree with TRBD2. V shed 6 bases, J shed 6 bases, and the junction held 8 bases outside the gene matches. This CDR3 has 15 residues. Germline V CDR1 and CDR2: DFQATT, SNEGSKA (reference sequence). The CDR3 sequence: CSASGTSGVRNEQFF. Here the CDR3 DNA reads TGCAGTGCGTCCGGGACTAGCGGGGTACGCAATGAGCAGTTCTTC.

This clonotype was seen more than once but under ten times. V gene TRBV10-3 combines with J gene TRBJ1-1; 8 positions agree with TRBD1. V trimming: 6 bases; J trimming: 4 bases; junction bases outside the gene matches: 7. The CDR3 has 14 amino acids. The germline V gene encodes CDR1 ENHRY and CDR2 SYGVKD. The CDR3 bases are TGTGCCATCAGACCCAGGGGGCAGGTCACTGAAGCTTTCTTT. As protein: CAIRPRGQVTEAFF.